This TCR beta chain was retrieved from a study of T cells in Graves' hyperthyroidism and ophthalmopathy. Amplification yielded TCR beta CDR3 regions, with RNA transcripts as the source. First-round RT-PCR targeting the TCR CDR3 was performed with the HTBI primer set. In TCRdb, the multiplex PCR reads were re-called with MiXCR into one record per CDR3 protein. The data hold about 480,000 distinct CDR3 sequences, with approximately 14% observed a single time. The CDR3 runs 15 residues. From germline, CDR1 is SNHLY and CDR2 FYNNEI. The V and J ends lost 4 bases and 0 bases respectively, with 13 bases between them. This clonotype showed up many times. PBMCs were derived from under 13 ml fresh peripheral blood.

The V call is TRBV2, the J call TRBJ2-7; unclear D gene. Sequences were obtained from blood. This clonotype was obtained from a woman aged 18-30 years with Graves' hyperthyroidism. As DNA, the CDR3 is TGTGCCAGCAGTGCCAGGATAACACGCTCCTACGAGCAGTACGTC. Residues: CASSARITRSYEQYV.